This TCR beta chain derives from a study of OX40 agonist ivuxolimab in advanced cancers. Notes on the research overall: Ivuxolimab, which targeted the costimulatory receptor OX40 (CD134), was an agonistic, fully human IgG2 monoclonal antibody. Intravenous ivuxolimab was administered to patients every 2 weeks at six dose levels: 0.01, 0.1, 0.3, 1.5, 3 and 10 mg/kg. Of the 50 to 55 patients in dose escalation, around 20 had hepatocellular carcinoma, about 15 had melanoma, 9 had renal cell carcinoma and 9 had head and neck cancer. In the dose-escalation cohort, more than 75% of patients were male, and the mean age was roughly 60 years, with a range of about 23 to 90. Prior anti-PD-1, anti-PD-L1 or anti-CTLA-4 therapy was permitted, and checkpoint inhibitors had been received by approximately 39% of dose-escalation patients. Partial responses occurred in three dose-escalation patients: two with cutaneous melanoma and one with hepatocellular carcinoma. The purpose of peripheral TCRbeta sequencing was to test whether ivuxolimab changed TCR sequence diversity and led to clonal T-cell expansion. The paper reports the monotherapy dose-escalation portion (N of about 47 patients) of the phase I ivuxolimab trial.

Genomic DNA was isolated from the sorted cells so that the TCRbeta CDR3 region could be sequenced. The immunoSEQ Assay was used for sequencing of TCRbeta CDR3 regions. Not all clones reach the TCRdb copy of this immuneACCESS table, which keeps in-frame sequences only. Checked studies attribute under half of the gap to unresolved V genes and leave the rest unexplained. This sample has around 86,000 clones in its table, and about 92% of those were observed once. The ten biggest clones cover 13% to 15% of the sample. A word on this clone: It has no known antigen specificity. No quality values exist for individual bases; no much larger clone is one base distant.

The trial excluded patients who had a history of autoimmune disease or who were on systemic immunosuppression. Peripheral blood for TCR sequencing was drawn from every dose cohort at baseline, at cycle 4 day 1 and at cycle 7 day 1. The samples were drawn from a first-in-human, open-label, multicenter phase I dose-escalation trial of ivuxolimab. Adults with locally advanced or metastatic melanoma, renal cell carcinoma, hepatocellular carcinoma or head and neck squamous cell carcinoma were enrolled in the trial. Before TCR sequencing, CD4+ and CD8+ T cells were separately sorted from peripheral blood. Broader findings and caveats from the paper: Clonal expansion of both CD4+ and CD8+ blood T cells was observed from baseline to week 6 at doses 0.1 to 3.0 mg/kg. The antigen specificity of the clonally expanded peripheral T cells was not determined. After ivuxolimab, more expanded clones were found on average in CD8+ T cells than in CD4+ T cells. Low levels of normalized T-cell clonal expansion were also seen in some nonresponding patients. In the 0.1-3.0 mg/kg groups, partial responders were among the patients with the lowest normalized peripheral clonal expansion, particularly in CD8+ T cells.

V lost 3 bases and J lost 12 bases; the stretch between them is 20 bases long. CDR1 and CDR2 are drawn from the germline V gene (reference sequence): SEHNR, FQNEAQ. The CDR3 runs 14 amino acids, cysteine and phenylalanine included. The sequence is cut down to CDR3 DNA, 42 bases in frame from base 1. The specimen was CD4+ or CD8+ T cells sorted from blood, collected in a trial of the OX40 agonist ivuxolimab. This chain is built from TRBV7-9 and TRBJ1-2; the D gene is perhaps TRBD1, from 5 matching bases. This TCR came from an adult with an advanced solid tumor such as melanoma, head and neck, liver or kidney cancer. DNA sequence: TGTGCCAGCAGCTTGGGGACCAACCCCCGCGGCCACACCTTC. Translation gives CASSLGTNPRGHTF.